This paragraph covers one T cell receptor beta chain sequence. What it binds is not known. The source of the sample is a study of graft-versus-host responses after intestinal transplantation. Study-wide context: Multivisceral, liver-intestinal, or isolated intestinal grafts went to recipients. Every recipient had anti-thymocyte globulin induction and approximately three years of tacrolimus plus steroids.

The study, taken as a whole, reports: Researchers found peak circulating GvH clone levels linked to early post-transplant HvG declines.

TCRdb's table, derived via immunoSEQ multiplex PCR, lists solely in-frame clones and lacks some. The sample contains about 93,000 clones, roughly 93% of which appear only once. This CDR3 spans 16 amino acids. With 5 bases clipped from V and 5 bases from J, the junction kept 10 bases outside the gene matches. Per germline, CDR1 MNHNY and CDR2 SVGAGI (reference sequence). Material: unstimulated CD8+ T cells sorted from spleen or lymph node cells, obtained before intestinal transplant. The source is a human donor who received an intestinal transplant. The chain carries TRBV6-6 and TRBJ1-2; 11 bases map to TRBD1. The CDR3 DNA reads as TGTGCCAGCAGTCCCGGACAGGGGGCGATCATATATGGCTACACCTTC. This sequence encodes CASSPGQGAIIYGYTF.